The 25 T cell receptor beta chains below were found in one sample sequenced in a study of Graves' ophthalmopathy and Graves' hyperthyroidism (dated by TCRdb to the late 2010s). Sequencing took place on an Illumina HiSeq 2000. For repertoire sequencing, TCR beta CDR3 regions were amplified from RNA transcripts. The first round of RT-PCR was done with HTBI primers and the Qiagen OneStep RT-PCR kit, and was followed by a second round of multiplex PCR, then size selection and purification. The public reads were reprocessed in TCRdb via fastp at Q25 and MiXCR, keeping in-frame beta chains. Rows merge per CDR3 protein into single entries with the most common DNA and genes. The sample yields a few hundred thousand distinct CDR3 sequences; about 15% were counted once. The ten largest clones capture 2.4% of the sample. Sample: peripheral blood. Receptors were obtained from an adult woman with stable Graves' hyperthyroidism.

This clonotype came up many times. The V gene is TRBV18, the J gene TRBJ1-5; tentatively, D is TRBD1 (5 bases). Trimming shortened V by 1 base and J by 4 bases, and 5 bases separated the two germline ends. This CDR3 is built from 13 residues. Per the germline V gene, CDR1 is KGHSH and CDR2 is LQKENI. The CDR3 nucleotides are TGTGCCAGCTCACCACAGGGGAATCAGCCCCAGCATTTT. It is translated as CASSPQGNQPQHF.

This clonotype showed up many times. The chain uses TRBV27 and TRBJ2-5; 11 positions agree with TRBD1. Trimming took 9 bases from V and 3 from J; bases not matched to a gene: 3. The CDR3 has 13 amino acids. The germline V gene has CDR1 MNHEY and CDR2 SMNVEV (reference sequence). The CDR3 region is CASRDRGEETQYF. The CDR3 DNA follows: TGTGCCAGTAGGGACAGGGGGGAAGAGACCCAGTACTTC.

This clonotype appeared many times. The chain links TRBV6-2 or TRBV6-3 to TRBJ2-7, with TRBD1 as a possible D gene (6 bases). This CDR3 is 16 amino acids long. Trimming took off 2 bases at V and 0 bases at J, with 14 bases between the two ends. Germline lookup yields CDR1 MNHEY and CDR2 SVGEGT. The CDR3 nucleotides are TGTGCCAGCAGTTACCGGGACACAAGATACTCCTACGAGCAGTACTTC. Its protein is CASSYRDTRYSYEQYF.

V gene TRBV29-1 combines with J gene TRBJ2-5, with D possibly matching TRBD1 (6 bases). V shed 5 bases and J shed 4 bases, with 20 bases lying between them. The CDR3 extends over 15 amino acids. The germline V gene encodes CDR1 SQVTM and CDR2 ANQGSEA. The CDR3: CSVQGLQAGGETQYF. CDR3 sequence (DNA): TGCAGCGTTCAGGGGCTCCAGGCCGGCGGAGAGACCCAGTACTTC. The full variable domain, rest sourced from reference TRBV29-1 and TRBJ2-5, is SAVISQKPSRDICQRGTSLTIQCQVDSQVTMMFWYRQQPGQSLTLIATANQGSEATYESGFVIDKFPISRPNLTFSTLTVSNMSPEDSSIYLCSVQGLQAGGETQYFGPGTRLLVL.

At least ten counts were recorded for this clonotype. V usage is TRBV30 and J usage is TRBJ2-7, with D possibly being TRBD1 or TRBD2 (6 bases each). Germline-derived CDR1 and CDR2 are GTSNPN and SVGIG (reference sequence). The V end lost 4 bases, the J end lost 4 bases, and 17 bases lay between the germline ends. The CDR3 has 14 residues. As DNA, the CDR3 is TGTGCCTGGACGGGGGACACTGGAGGATACGAGCAGTACTTC. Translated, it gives CAWTGDTGGYEQYF.

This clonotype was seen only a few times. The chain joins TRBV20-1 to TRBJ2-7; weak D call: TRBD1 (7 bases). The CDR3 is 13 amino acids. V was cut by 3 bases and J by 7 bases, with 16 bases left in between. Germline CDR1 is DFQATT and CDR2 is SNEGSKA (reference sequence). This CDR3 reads CSARQAGGGEQYF. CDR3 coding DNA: TGCAGTGCTAGGCAGGCAGGGGGAGGAGAGCAGTACTTC.

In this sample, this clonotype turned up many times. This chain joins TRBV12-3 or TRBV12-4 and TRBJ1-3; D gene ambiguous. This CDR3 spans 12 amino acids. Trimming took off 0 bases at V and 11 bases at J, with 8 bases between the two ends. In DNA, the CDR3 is TGTGCCAGCAGTTTAGCACGGGCTGCCATATATTTT. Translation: CASSLARAAIYF.

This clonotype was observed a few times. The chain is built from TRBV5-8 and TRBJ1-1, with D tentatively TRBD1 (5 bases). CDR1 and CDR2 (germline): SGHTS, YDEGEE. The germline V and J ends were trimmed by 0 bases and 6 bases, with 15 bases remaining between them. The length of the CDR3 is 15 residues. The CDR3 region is CASSLEFAGSAEAFF. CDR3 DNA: TGTGCCAGCAGCTTGGAATTCGCAGGGAGCGCTGAAGCTTTCTTT.

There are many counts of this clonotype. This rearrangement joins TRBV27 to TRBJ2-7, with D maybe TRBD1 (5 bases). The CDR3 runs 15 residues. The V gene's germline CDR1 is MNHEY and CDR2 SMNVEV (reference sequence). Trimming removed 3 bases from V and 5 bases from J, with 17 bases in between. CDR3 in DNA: TGTGCCAGCAGTTTTAGGGCAGGGCTCGGACACGAGCAGTACTTC. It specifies CASSFRAGLGHEQYF.

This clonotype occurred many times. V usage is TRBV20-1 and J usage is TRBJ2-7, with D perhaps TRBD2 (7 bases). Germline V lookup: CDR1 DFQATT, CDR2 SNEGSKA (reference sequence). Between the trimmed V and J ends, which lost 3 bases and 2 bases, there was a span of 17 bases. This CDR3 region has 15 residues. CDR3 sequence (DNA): TGCAGTGCTAGTGGGGGCGGGGGACGACCCTACGAGCAGTACTTC. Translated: CSASGGGGRPYEQYF.

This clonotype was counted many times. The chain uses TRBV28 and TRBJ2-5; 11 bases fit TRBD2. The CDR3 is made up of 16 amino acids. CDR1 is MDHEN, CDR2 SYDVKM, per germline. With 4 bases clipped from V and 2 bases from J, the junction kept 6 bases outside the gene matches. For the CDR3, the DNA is TGTGCCAGCAGTTCCACCGGGACTAGCGGACAAGAGACCCAGTACTTC. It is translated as CASSSTGTSGQETQYF.

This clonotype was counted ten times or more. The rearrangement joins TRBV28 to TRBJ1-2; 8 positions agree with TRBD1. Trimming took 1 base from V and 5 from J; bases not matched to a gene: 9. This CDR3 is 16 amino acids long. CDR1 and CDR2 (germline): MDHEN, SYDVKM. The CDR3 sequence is CASSLFFEGTGYGYTF. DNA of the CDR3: TGTGCCAGCAGTTTATTTTTTGAAGGGACAGGTTATGGCTACACCTTC.

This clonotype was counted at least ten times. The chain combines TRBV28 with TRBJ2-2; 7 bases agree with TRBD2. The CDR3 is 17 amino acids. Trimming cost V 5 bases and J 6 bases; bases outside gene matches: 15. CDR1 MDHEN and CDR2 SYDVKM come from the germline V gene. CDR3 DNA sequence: TGTGCCAGCAGTCGCGGTGATGTCGGGAGGTGGGCCGGGGAGCTGTTTTTT. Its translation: CASSRGDVGRWAGELFF. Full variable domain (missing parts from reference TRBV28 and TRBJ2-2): DVKVTQSSRYLVKRTGEKVFLECVQDMDHENMFWYRQDPGLGLRLIYFSYDVKMKEKGDIPEGYSVSREKKERFSLILESASTNQTSMYLCASSRGDVGRWAGELFFGEGSRLTVL.

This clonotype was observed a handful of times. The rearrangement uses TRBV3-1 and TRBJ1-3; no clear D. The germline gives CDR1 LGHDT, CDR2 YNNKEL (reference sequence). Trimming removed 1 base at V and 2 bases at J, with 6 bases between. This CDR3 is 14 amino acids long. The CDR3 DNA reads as TGTGCCAGCAGCCAAGCGACTGCTGGAAACACCATATATTTT. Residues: CASSQATAGNTIYF.

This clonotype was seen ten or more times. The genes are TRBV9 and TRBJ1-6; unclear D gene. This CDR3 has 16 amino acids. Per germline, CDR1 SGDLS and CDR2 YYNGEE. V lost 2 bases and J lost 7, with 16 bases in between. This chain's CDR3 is CASSVAVGSRNSPLHF. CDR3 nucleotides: TGTGCCAGCAGCGTTGCTGTAGGATCCCGGAATTCACCCCTCCACTTT. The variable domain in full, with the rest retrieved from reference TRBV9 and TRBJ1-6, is DSGVTQTPKHLITATGQRVTLRCSPRSGDLSVYWYQQSLDQGLQFLIQYYNGEERAKGNILERFSAQQFPDLHSELNLSSLELGDSALYFCASSVAVGSRNSPLHFGNGTRLTVT.

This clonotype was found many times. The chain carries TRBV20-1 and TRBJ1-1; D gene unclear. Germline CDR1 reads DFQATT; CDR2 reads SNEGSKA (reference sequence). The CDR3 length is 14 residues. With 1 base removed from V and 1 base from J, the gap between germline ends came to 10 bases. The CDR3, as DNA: TGCAGTGCTAGAGTACAACTTCCGAACACTGAAGCTTTCTTT. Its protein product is CSARVQLPNTEAFF.

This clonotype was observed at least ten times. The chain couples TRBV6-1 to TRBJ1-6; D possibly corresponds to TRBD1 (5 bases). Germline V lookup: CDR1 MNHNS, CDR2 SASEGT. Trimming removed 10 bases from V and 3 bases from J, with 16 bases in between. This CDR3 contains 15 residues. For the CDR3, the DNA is TGTGCCACCCGATCTCTGGACATCTATAATTCACCCCTCCACTTT. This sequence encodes CATRSLDIYNSPLHF.

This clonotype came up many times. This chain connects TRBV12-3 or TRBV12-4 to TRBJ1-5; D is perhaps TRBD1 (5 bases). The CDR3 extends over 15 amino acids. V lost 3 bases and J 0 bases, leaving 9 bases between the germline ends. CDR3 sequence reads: CASSLEGISNQPQHF. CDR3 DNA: TGTGCCAGCAGTTTGGAGGGGATTAGCAATCAGCCCCAGCATTTT.

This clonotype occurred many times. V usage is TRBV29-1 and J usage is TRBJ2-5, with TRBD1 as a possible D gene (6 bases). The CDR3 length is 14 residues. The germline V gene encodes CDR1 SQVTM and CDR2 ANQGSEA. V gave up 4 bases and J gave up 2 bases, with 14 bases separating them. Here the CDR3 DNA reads TGCAGCGTTGTTCCAGGGGACCTTCAAGAGACCCAGTACTTC. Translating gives CSVVPGDLQETQYF.

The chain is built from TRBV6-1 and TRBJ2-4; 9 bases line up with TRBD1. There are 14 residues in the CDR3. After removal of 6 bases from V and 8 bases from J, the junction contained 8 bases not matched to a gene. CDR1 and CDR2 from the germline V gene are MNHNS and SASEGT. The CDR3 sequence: CASRGHRGQYIQYF. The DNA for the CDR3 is TGTGCCAGCAGGGGACACAGGGGGCAATACATTCAGTACTTC.

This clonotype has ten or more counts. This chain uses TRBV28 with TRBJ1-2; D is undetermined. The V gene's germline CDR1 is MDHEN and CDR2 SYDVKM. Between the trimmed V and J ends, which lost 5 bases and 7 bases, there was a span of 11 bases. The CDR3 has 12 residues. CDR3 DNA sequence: TGTGCCAGCAGTACAGAGGATGGTGGCTACACCTTC. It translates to CASSTEDGGYTF.

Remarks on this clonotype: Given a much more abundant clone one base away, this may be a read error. In DNA, the CDR3 is TGTGCCAGCAGTACCACAGGGGTTTTTGGCTACGAGCAGTACGTC. The encoded protein is CASSTTGVFGYEQYV. V gene TRBV12-3 or TRBV12-4 combines with J gene TRBJ2-7; 7 bases agree with TRBD1. The CDR3 sequence is 15 residues long. The V segment lost 5 bases and the J segment 3 bases; nucleotides outside the gene matches: 10.

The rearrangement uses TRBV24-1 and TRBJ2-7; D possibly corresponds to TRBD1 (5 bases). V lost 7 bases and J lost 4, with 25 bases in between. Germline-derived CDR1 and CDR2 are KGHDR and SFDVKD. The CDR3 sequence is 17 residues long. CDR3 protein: CATSRVSLSPLTYEQYF. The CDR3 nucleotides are TGTGCCACCAGCAGGGTTTCCCTCAGTCCCCTTACTTACGAGCAGTACTTC.

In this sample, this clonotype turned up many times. Written as DNA, the CDR3 is TGTGCCAGCAGCCGTCCGGACAGCTACAACACTGAAGCTTTCTTT. Translating it yields CASSRPDSYNTEAFF. This chain uses TRBV28 with TRBJ1-1, with D perhaps matching TRBD1 (6 bases). V lost 6 bases and J lost 2, with 16 bases in between. Per the germline V gene, CDR1 is MDHEN and CDR2 is SYDVKM. The CDR3 runs to 15 residues.

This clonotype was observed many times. The CDR3 DNA reads TGTGCCAGCAGTTTATCGGCTAGCGGTTTTTACGAGCAGTACTTC. It encodes CASSLSASGFYEQYF. The chain links TRBV12-3 or TRBV12-4 to TRBJ2-7; TRBD2 matches at 7 bases. J gave up 4 bases and V 2 bases, and 8 bases lay outside the gene matches. The CDR3 runs 15 residues.